This TCR beta chain was sequenced in a study of T cell repertoires in cytomegalovirus infection. Overall study context: Recently identified HLA-C-restricted and well-studied HLA-B-restricted CMV epitopes were used. It can be stated that public TCR beta signatures indicated CMV infection as well as a matching HLA type. Notes on the study in general: Clonotypes of TCR beta that were HLA-C-restricted and CMV-specific dominated the ex vivo response.

There are a few counts of this clonotype. Its antigen remains unknown. Germline CDR1 reads SEHNR; CDR2 reads FQNEAQ (reference sequence). The V and J ends lost 6 bases and 1 base respectively, with 9 bases between them. The CDR3 has 13 residues. TCRdb reanalysed the reads using MiXCR and keeps one entry per CDR3 protein. The sample lists about 160,000 distinct CDR3 sequences, roughly a fifth occurring once. This sequence originates from a human donor in good health (CMV status not recorded). Some clones in this sample may be carry-over from other donors' samples. Sequencing used CD8+ T cells from cultured PBMCs, obtained from culture after CMV antigen stimulation. This chain joins TRBV7-9 and TRBJ1-1, with D uncertain. This CDR3 is CASRPDGNTEAFF. For the CDR3, the DNA is TGTGCCAGCAGGCCGGATGGGAACACTGAAGCTTTCTTT.